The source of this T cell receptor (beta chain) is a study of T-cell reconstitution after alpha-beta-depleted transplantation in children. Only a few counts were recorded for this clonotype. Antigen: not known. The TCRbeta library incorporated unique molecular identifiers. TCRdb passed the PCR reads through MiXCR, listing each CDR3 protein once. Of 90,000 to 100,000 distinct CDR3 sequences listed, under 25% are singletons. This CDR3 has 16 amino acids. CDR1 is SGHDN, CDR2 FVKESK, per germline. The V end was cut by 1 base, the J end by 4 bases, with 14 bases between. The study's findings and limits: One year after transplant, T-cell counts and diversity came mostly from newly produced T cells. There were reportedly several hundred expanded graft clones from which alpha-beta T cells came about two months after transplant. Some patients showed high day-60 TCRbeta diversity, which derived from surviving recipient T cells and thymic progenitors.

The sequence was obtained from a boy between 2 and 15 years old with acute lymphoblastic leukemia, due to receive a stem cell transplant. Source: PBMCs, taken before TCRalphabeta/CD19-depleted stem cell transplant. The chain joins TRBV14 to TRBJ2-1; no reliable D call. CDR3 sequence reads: CASSQGLVNRYNEQFF. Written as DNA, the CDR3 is TGTGCCAGCAGCCAAGGTCTCGTCAATCGATACAATGAGCAGTTCTTC.